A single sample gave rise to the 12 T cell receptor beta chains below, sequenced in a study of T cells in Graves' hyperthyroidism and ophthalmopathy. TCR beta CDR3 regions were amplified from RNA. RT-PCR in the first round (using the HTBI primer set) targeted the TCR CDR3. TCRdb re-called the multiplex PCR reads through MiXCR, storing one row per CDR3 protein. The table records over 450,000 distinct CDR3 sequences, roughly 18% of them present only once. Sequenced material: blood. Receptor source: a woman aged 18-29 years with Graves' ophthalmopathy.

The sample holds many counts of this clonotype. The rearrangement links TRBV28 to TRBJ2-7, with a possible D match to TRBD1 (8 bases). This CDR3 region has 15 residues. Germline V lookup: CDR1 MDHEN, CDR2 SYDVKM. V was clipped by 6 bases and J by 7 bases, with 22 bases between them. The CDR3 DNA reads TGTGCCAGCAGCCGTGGGACAGGAGGGGGGGAGGAGCAGTACTTC. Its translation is CASSRGTGGGEEQYF.

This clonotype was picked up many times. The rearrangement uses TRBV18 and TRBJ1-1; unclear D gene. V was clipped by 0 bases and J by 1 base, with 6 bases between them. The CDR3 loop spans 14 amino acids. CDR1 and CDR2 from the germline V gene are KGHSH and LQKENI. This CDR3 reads CASSPPNRNTEAFF. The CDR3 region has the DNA TGTGCCAGCTCACCACCAAACAGGAACACTGAAGCTTTCTTT.

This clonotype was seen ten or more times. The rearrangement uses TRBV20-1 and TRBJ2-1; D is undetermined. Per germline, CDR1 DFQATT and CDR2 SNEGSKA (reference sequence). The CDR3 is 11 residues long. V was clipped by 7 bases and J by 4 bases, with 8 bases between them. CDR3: CSGVGYNEQFF. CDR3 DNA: TGCAGTGGAGTGGGTTACAATGAGCAGTTCTTC.

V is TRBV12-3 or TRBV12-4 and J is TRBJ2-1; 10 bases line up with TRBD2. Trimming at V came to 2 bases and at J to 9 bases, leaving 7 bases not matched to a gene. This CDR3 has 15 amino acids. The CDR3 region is CASSLNLAGVGEQFF. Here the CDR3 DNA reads TGTGCCAGCAGTTTAAATCTAGCGGGAGTCGGTGAGCAGTTCTTC.

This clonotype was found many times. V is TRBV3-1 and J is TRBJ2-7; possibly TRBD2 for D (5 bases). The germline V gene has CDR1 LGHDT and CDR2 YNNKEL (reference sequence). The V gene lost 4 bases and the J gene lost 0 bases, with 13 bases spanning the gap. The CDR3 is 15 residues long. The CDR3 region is CASSLLEGYSYEQYF. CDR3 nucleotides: TGTGCCAGCAGCCTCCTTGAGGGCTACTCCTACGAGCAGTACTTC.

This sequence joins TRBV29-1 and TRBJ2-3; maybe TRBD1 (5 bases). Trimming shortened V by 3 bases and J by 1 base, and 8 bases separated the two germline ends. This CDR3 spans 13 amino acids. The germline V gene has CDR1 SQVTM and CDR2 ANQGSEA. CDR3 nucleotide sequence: TGCAGCGTTGACTTGACAGGCACAGATACGCAGTATTTT. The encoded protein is CSVDLTGTDTQYF.

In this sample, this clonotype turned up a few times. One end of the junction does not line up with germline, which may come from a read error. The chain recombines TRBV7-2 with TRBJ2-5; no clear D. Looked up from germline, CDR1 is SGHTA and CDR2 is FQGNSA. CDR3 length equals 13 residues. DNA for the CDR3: TGTGCCAGCAGCGCAGAGTCGGTAGAGACCCGGTACTTC. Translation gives CASSAESVETRYF.

CDR3 sequence reads: CASSQVIPTDTQYF. In DNA form, the CDR3 reads TGTGCCAGCAGCCAAGTAATCCCCACAGATACGCAGTATTTT. The V call is TRBV3-1, the J call TRBJ2-3; D ambiguous. The CDR3 has 14 amino acids. V dropped 1 base and J dropped 2 bases, with 7 bases sitting between them. Per germline, CDR1 LGHDT and CDR2 YNNKEL (reference sequence).

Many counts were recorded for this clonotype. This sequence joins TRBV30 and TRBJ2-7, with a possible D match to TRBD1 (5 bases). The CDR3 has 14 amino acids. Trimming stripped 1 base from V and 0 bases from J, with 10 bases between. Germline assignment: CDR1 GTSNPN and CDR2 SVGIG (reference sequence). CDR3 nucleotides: TGTGCCTGGAGTGCGACAGAGAGCTCCTACGAGCAGTACTTC. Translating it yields CAWSATESSYEQYF.

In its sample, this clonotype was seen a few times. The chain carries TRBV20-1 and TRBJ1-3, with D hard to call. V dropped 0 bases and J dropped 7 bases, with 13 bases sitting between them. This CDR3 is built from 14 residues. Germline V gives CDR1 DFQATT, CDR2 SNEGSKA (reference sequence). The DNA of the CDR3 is TGCAGTGCTAGAGATGAGCTTTTGGGCAACACCATATATTTT. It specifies CSARDELLGNTIYF.

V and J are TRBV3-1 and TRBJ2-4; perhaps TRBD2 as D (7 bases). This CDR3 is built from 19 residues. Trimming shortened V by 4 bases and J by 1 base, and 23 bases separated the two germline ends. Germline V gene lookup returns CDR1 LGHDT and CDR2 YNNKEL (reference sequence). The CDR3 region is CASSLNGGPRITAKNIQYF. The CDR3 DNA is TGTGCCAGCAGCCTTAACGGGGGGCCGAGGATAACGGCCAAAAACATTCAGTACTTC.

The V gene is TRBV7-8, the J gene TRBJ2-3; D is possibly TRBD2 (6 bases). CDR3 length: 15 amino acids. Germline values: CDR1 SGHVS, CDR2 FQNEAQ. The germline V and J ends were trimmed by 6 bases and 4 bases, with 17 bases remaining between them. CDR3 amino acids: CASSLEGWGADTQYF. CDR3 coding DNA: TGTGCCAGCAGTTTGGAGGGGTGGGGAGCAGATACGCAGTATTTT.